Reported below is one T cell receptor (beta chain). What antigen it recognizes has not been identified. Nothing much larger sits one base from this clone, and base qualities are not available. The receptor library was made with the immunoSEQ multiplex PCR assay. A mixture of 60 forward primers for TCR Vbeta segments and 13 reverse primers for TCR Jbeta segments was used in the multiplex PCR. The CDR3 region of rearranged TCR beta genes was amplified from genomic DNA with a multiplex PCR assay. The Illumina HiSeq System was used to sequence the amplified TCR beta libraries as 87-base-pair reads. Concerning the study's data processing: Across the roughly 640 repertoires, a later analysis counted around 80 million unique TCR beta chains, 8.5 million to 12 million of which were shared by at least two donors. To remove PCR and sequencing errors, raw reads were error-corrected and collapsed into unique sequences using a nearest-neighbor algorithm that merged closely related sequences. Alignment of CDR3 sequences to IMGT reference sequences was used to assign V, D and J gene segments. For a sequence to be retained, a match of at least six nucleotides was required to both a V gene segment and a J gene segment. Rearrangements were classified as productive when the CDR3 lacked stop codons and remained in frame with V and J, and all other rearrangements were classified as non-productive. Following IMGT convention, CDR3 was defined as the stretch from the second conserved V-encoded cysteine to the conserved J-encoded phenylalanine. The earlier analysis of roughly 590 of the donors excluded any sequence lacking an unambiguous match to a single V gene segment. An earlier analysis of under 750 of the donors called V segments functional above 56.7% productive rearrangements and segregating when the between-donor standard deviation exceeded 5%. A statistical classification framework was developed to diagnose cytomegalovirus status using the catalog of TCR beta chain sequences. A later analysis assigned V and J genes by comparing TCR nucleotide sequences with IMGT/GENE-DB human TR gene sequences. A later analysis assigned CDR3 sequences and most-parsimonious VDJ recombination scenarios with the TCRdist pipeline. In a later analysis, each TCR beta chain was defined by its CDR3 amino acid sequence together with its V-gene family, and reads without a unique V-gene family were excluded. To address suspected cross-contamination and a sequencing artifact, a later analysis removed around 590 highly shared, low-generation-probability nucleotide sequences. For each public chain, a later analysis derived a clonal expansion index from normalized ranks of inferred template counts within each repertoire. In a later analysis, generation probabilities were computed with a VDJ recombination model fitted to out-of-frame rearrangements, and the resulting probabilities were checked against IGoR. Hypergeometric tests were used in a later analysis to score TCR-TCR, TCR-HLA and TCR-CMV co-occurrence, with a repertoire-size bias correction applied to the TCR pairs. False discovery rates were estimated in a later analysis by permuting HLA or CMV assignments 20 times. In a later analysis, co-occurring TCRs were grouped using DBSCAN, with TCRdist sequence similarity added in when clustering inside HLA-allele-positive subsets. Co-occurrence clustering excluded repertoires with fewer than 30,000 or more than 120,000 public chains, plus five with anomalous nucleotide sharing. Sourced from immuneACCESS, this table was stored by TCRdb with only in-frame sequences that have V and J called. A share of the clones is absent; for the studies checked, an unresolved V gene accounts for under half, and the remainder has no known explanation. Clone size and the V and J calls come from that table; the DNA yielded D and trimming. Within this sample are tens of thousands of clones, with 65% to 85% of them counted one time only. About 3.2% of the sample lies in the top ten.

This entry belongs to a study of cytomegalovirus exposure and HLA in healthy donors (dated by TCRdb to between 2016 and 2019). For the study in its entirety: An earlier analysis of approximately 590 of the donors reported about 290 Gb of sequence data and roughly 110 million unique TCR beta sequences from about 179 million T cells. Around 320 gigabases of sequencing data and approximately 80 million unique TCR sequences were included in an early release covering 500 to 750 HLA-typed donors. The genetic ancestry cluster associated with self-reported Caucasian donors included 65% to 90% of the 398 genotyped donors. The study was designed to test whether signatures of past pathogen exposure could be identified by cataloging public T cell receptors. The study profiled the T cell repertoires of fewer than 850 subjects by immunosequencing and related them to cytomegalovirus serostatus. Besides the first cohort of 550 to 750 subjects, a separate validation cohort made up of 120 different subjects was used. To predict cytomegalovirus infection status, the study combined high-throughput TCR immunosequencing, statistical association of individual TCRs with disease status, and machine learning. In a later analysis, previously published TCR beta repertoires from some 640 donors were re-analyzed and high-resolution HLA genotyping was added so that TCR occurrence patterns could be studied. Rather than using new phenotypic data, the later analysis identified candidate immune exposures from TCR beta sequences and from how often those sequences occurred across donors. To decide whether each TCR beta V gene segment behaved as functional or pseudogenic, an earlier analysis of some 580 of the donors relied on high-throughput TCR beta sequencing. Donor age, sex, ethnicity and CMV serostatus were compiled together with the repertoire data. A later genetic analysis used genome-wide SNP genotypes for about 60% of the 666 donors, treating that subset as a discovery cohort. Every discovery cohort repertoire had been produced on one sequencing platform. HLA typing covered class I and class II loci at four-digit resolution. Typing coverage differed by locus: A, B, C, DRB1 and DQB1 were typed in about 620-630 donors, DQA1 in approximately 520, DPA1 in nearly 610, and DPB1 in 400 to 480. Several DR-DQ haplotypes were handled as single units for association and clustering because linkage in the cohort was strong. On average, roughly 240,000 unique TCR beta nucleotide sequences were sequenced per donor among several hundred genotyped donors of the cohort, with around 19% of those sequences being non-productive. Here is what the overall study found, with its caveats: Most TCR sequences were seen in very few donors, while some public TCRs were found in many individuals. The classifier was reported to diagnose cytomegalovirus status with high specificity and sensitivity in both the original and validation cohorts. In vitro tests confirmed that three of the cytomegalovirus-associated TCR beta chains recognize cytomegalovirus antigens. A later analysis found that most CMV-associated TCR beta chains appeared HLA-restricted, with HLA associations seemingly driven largely by CMV exposure. Assigning TCR associations to individual alleles was difficult when HLA alleles, especially DR and DQ, strongly co-occurred. In a later genetic analysis, fewer N-insertions in productive TCRs were reported among donors in an Asian-associated ancestry cluster than the 666-donor mean. In a later analysis, several top co-occurrence clusters were reported to appear linked to parvovirus B19, influenza, CMV and Epstein-Barr virus. Because HLA typing was unavailable for some donors at each locus, only the typed subset was used in association tests. Only TCR beta chains were sequenced in this cohort, and the absence of alpha or paired-chain data limited detectable features. A later analysis found that TCR association rates varied across HLA loci, with DRB1 alleles showing the most associated TCRs and HLA-C alleles the fewest. A group of highly shared sequence variants was considered likely to be a technical artifact of the sequencing pipeline. Linkage disequilibrium might explain the correlated functional status among segregating V segments, but an unknown experimental factor could not be excluded. The study listed 150 to 200 TCR beta chains as associated with cytomegalovirus. An earlier analysis of roughly 570 of the donors showed that most TCR beta V segments appeared in productive rearrangements either about 87% or about 30% of the time, which broadly matched IMGT annotations. Specific HLA alleles were associated with around 18,000 TCR beta sequences at a false discovery rate of 0.05 in a later analysis. A further reported finding was that TCR beta sequences accurately predicted the HLA-A and HLA-B alleles for most subjects in the first cohort. Roughly uniform sequencing depth across donors was assumed in presence/absence analyses, although this assumption may not hold. Compared with equally common non-associated chains, HLA-associated TCR beta chains in a later analysis were more clonally expanded and had lower generation probabilities. An association between a missense DCLRE1C variant and V-gene and J-gene trimming of TCR beta chains was found in a later genetic analysis and replicated in an independent cohort. The 87-base-pair reads could not distinguish some IMGT-functional V segments, including TRBV6-2 and TRBV6-3, so those segments were excluded. The earlier analysis of fewer than 750 of the donors excluded approximately 17 rarely observed V segments, including chromosome 9 orphons, because counts were too low. The authors suggested that the approach could potentially be extended to other disease states and immunological phenotypes. Immune exposure information for the cohort was limited to CMV serostatus.

In total, roughly 670 healthy bone marrow donors made up the cohort. All cohort members were sampled while nominally healthy, although unrecorded immune exposures were likely present. The donor was CMV seronegative and was included in the group of hundreds of seronegative cohort members. A peripheral blood sample was provided by each donor, and peripheral blood mononuclear cells were used for TCR beta sequencing. The Qiagen DNeasy Blood Extraction Kit was used to extract genomic DNA from the blood cell samples. The germline V gene encodes CDR1 MNHEY and CDR2 SMNVEV (reference sequence). Counted from cysteine to phenylalanine, this CDR3 has 14 amino acids. Here the CDR3 DNA is all that survives: 42 bases in frame from base 1. The junction shows trimming of 8 bases on V and 2 bases on J, and the gene matches do not reach 5 bases of it.

The clonotype originates from a woman aged 25 to 39 in good health and CMV-seronegative. Here the chain combines TRBV27 and TRBJ2-2; 7 bases in the middle match TRBD1. The sequencing input was PBMCs. The CDR3 corresponds to CASRDRANTGELFF. The DNA is TGTGCCAGCCGTGACAGGGCCAACACCGGGGAGCTGTTTTTT.